This TCR beta chain was identified in a study of shared clonotypes between healthy human individuals (dated by TCRdb to about 2020). At the level of the whole study: A few men and a couple of women, aged 18 to 49 years, made up the cohort. For each donor, CD4 naive and CD4 memory were each run on three plates, CD8 naive on two plates, and CD8 memory on one plate. To estimate repertoire size and how much clonotype sharing occurs between individuals, the study deeply sequenced the blood TCR repertoires of several healthy adults. Different laboratories and diverse techniques were used to prepare libraries and sequence TCR repertoires, to increase sequencing depth and limit assay-specific biases. Per donor, leukapheresis produced somewhere between about 0.9 and 9 billion PBMCs. Findings and caveats that apply to the study as a whole: Naive subsets generally had larger estimated clonotype richness than memory subsets. Sampling was restricted to blood, and TCR repertoires in tissue are likely to differ from TCR repertoires in blood. Pairwise subsampling indicated that sequencing depth was expected to affect the degree of clonotype sharing among donors. When a handful of donors were compared, the shared fraction of clonotypes was approximately 5% for naive CD4, more than 3% for naive CD8, more than 2% for memory CD4, and roughly 0.4% for memory CD8. Because the study included a small number of donors, the genetic and exposure-history diversity represented was limited. Rarefaction of sorted-subset datasets indicated incomplete sequencing despite the large sequencing depth. Clonotypes shared by all four sorted-subset donors showed higher generation probabilities than non-shared clonotypes.

Remarks on this clone: Its recognized antigen is unknown. No per-base quality is available; no much larger clone lies one base away.

Healthy HIV-negative adults with no recently reported acute infections or vaccinations were included as donors. Every donor was a Caucasian adult living in Nashville, Tennessee, USA. CD4+ T cells were enriched by magnetic negative selection, after which naive cells were positively selected on CD45RA and the negative fraction was taken as the memory subset. Blood was collected by leukapheresis, and PBMCs were isolated by Ficoll-Histopaque density gradient centrifugation and then cryopreserved in liquid nitrogen vapor phase. Analytical flow cytometry was used to check the purity and quantity of each magnetically sorted T cell population. Each sorted fraction had its genomic DNA isolated and then quantified by UV absorbance on a Nanodrop 2000c. Using the deep immunoSEQ assay, TCR CDR3 regions were amplified from genomic DNA by multiplex PCR. Extracted genomic DNA from each cell subset was spread evenly across all wells of several immunoSEQ 96-well plates, with each plate serving as a replicate. For sorted subsets, each replicate PCR was loaded with about 200 ng genomic DNA, equivalent to 25,000 to 35,000 T cell genomes. Purified libraries were measured with a Qubit 3.0 fluorometer, size-checked on a Bioanalyzer 2100, and measured again with the KAPA Library Quantification kit. Each immunoSEQ 96-well plate was sequenced on its own single-read 150-cycle Illumina NextSeq 550 flow cell. The paper's data handling went like this. Because the immunoSEQ output held only junctional sequences and lacked quality scores, the filtering could not match the filtering applied to full-length reads. To assign V/J genes and CDR3, sequences were annotated using PyIR, a Python wrapper for IgBLAST v1.9, with IMGT germline references. Any read was removed if the V/J assignment was weak (E-value above 1e-6), the CDR3 was missing, or the read contained stop codons, out-of-frame junctions, or ambiguous translated residues. A V3J clonotype was defined by an identical inferred V gene, J gene, and CDR3 amino acid sequence. To compute the percentage overlap between repertoires, the number of shared unique clonotypes was divided by the size of the smaller repertoire. Three approaches were used to assess repertoire richness: RTK rarefaction, the Chao1 estimator, and Recon v2.1 estimates of unobserved clonotypes. For all TCRbeta clonotypes obtained by the gDNA method from four donors, generation probabilities were computed with OLGA. TCRdb re-hosts the immuneACCESS table, in-frame sequences only. Its copies lack some clones; in the studies checked, an unresolved V gene accounts for under half of them, and the cause for the rest is not known. Clonal size and the V and J genes are those of that table, whereas D and trimming came from the DNA. Recorded for this sample are about 1 million clones; roughly 75% of them occurred a single time. The ten most abundant clones make up about 1.5% of the sample.

V is cut by 1 base and J by 1 base, and the space between the germline ends is 13 bases. Taken from cysteine to phenylalanine, the CDR3 has 17 residues. This entry keeps only the CDR3 DNA: 51 bases, framed from base 1. CDR1 SGHTA and CDR2 FQGNSA were looked up in the germline V gene. The TCR comes from a man aged 18 to 29 in good health. The sequence joins TRBV7-2 to TRBJ2-2; the D gene is unclear. The sample consisted of memory CD4+ T cells sorted from blood. This specimen's cell subset or site label, interpreted: CD45RA-negative fraction. The sequenced DNA is TGTGCCAGCAGCTTAGGCATCGGTAGTAGGAACACCGGGGAGCTGTTTTTT. Translated, it reads CASSLGIGSRNTGELFF.